This TCR beta chain came from a study of blood T cells in healthy people across ages. Primed by a sample-barcoded 5' primer and a J-beta primer mix, a second PCR proceeded for 7 to 11 cycles. Via MiXCR, TCRdb re-called the 5' RACE reads, giving one row per CDR3 protein. The sample has 700,000 to 1,000,000 distinct CDR3 sequences, under 55% seen once; the top ten hold under 20%. Germline V CDR1 and CDR2: DFQATT, SNEGSKA (reference sequence). J lost 9 bases, V lost 3 bases, and 10 bases had no gene match. The CDR3 consists of 14 residues. The people who gave samples were healthy Caucasians from Russia, aged roughly 6 to 100. There are a few counts of this clonotype.

The TCR originated in a man aged 55 to 70 in good health. The sample comprised blood. The chain uses TRBV20-1 and TRBJ2-1; 8 positions match TRBD2. For the CDR3, the DNA is TGCAGTGCTAGCCTTCAGCGGGGGTTGAGTGAGCAGTTCTTC. Its translation: CSASLQRGLSEQFF.